One and the same sample provided the 18 T cell receptor beta chains below, sequenced in a study of blood T cell repertoires in COVID-19. The data were produced by immunoSEQ multiplex PCR, yet TCRdb's version contains in-frame clones alone and is incomplete. The sample shows over 90,000 clones, approximately 84% of them seen only once. The sequenced sample consisted of peripheral blood. The receptors shown here come from a human donor in a cohort sampled during active COVID-19.

The CDR3 here is CSALRNNEQFF. In DNA form, the CDR3 reads TGCAGTGCCCTCAGGAACAATGAGCAGTTCTTC. This chain connects TRBV20-1 to TRBJ2-1; D is undetermined. CDR3 length: 11 amino acids. The germline V and J ends were trimmed by 6 bases and 5 bases, with 8 bases remaining between them. In germline, CDR1 is DFQATT, CDR2 SNEGSKA (reference sequence).

The chain is built from TRBV28 and TRBJ2-7; D gene uncertain. With 7 bases removed from V and 3 bases from J, the gap between germline ends came to 13 bases. From germline, CDR1 is MDHEN and CDR2 SYDVKM. CDR3 size: 13 residues. The chain's CDR3 is CASTTRTLYEQYF. For the CDR3, the DNA is TGTGCCAGCACTACCCGAACCCTCTACGAGCAGTACTTC.

CDR3 in DNA: TGTGCCACCAGTTTTGGGGAGACTGAAGCTTTCTTT. Translating gives CATSFGETEAFF. The chain is built from TRBV24-1 and TRBJ1-1; D ambiguous. This CDR3 region has 12 residues. CDR1 is KGHDR and CDR2 is SFDVKD in the germline V gene. Trimming stripped 6 bases from V and 5 bases from J, with 9 bases between.

This clone was counted once. The chain employs TRBV2 and TRBJ2-7; 12 bases map to TRBD2. The CDR3 runs 15 residues. Germline V gives CDR1 SNHLY, CDR2 FYNNEI. J was trimmed by 6 bases and V by 6 bases; bases with no gene match: 9. CDR3 region: CASRATSGGSVEQYF. CDR3 in DNA: TGTGCCAGCAGGGCTACTAGCGGGGGGTCGGTCGAGCAGTACTTC.

A few counts support this clone. The genes are TRBV5-8 and TRBJ1-5, with TRBD1 as a possible D gene (5 bases). Trimming shortened V by 4 bases and J by 4 bases, and 12 bases separated the two germline ends. The CDR3 has 14 residues. Germline assignment: CDR1 SGHTS and CDR2 YDEGEE. This chain's CDR3 is CASSHGGENQPQHF. In DNA form, the CDR3 reads TGTGCCAGCAGCCACGGGGGAGAAAATCAGCCCCAGCATTTT.

The chain combines TRBV11-2 with TRBJ2-1, with 16 bases lining up with TRBD2. V shed 0 bases and J 13 bases; nucleotides not matched to a gene: 6. Germline V lookup: CDR1 SGHAT, CDR2 FQNNGV. The CDR3 consists of 16 residues. CDR3 DNA sequence: TGTGCCAGCAGCTTAGATTTGGGGACTAGCGGGGGGGCTCAGTTCTTC. Its protein product is CASSLDLGTSGGAQFF.

J is TRBJ2-7 and V is TRBV11-2; tentative D call: TRBD2 (6 bases). Germline CDR1 SGHAT, CDR2 FQNNGV. The CDR3 runs 13 residues. Trimming removed 2 bases at V and 5 bases at J, with 10 bases between. The CDR3 coding sequence is TGTGCCAGCAGCTTAATGTGGGGGGACGAGCAGTACTTC. The encoded protein is CASSLMWGDEQYF.

This chain uses TRBV28 with TRBJ2-5; a possible D gene is TRBD2 (6 bases). This CDR3 region has 15 residues. Deletions cut 6 bases from V and 2 bases from J, with 16 bases between. CDR1 is MDHEN, CDR2 SYDVKM, per germline. The CDR3 DNA is TGTGCCAGCAGGTATTGGGACTCCCAGCAAGAGACCCAGTACTTC. Amino acids: CASRYWDSQQETQYF.

This chain's CDR3 is CASSPDRGLNEQFF. The DNA of the CDR3 is TGTGCCAGCAGCCCGGACAGGGGGCTAAATGAGCAGTTCTTC. The chain uses TRBV11-3 and TRBJ2-1, with 11 bases lining up with TRBD1. CDR1 and CDR2 from the germline V gene are SGHNT and YENEEA. The trim removed 5 bases at V and 7 bases at J, leaving 4 bases unmatched. This CDR3 region has 14 residues.

J is TRBJ2-1 and V is TRBV2; 10 nucleotides match TRBD2. CDR1 and CDR2 from the germline V gene are SNHLY and FYNNEI. Unmatched junction bases numbered 9, after V lost 6 bases and J lost 7 bases. The CDR3 spans 15 residues. CDR3 protein: CASSAPSGRGNEQFF. For the CDR3, the DNA is TGTGCCAGCAGCGCTCCTAGCGGGAGAGGGAATGAGCAGTTCTTC.

This clone has only one observation. This chain uses TRBV27 with TRBJ2-3; TRBD1 matches 8 bases. Germline values: CDR1 MNHEY, CDR2 SMNVEV (reference sequence). The CDR3 runs 15 residues. With V trimmed by 2 bases and J by 6 bases, 7 bases remained unmatched. Here the CDR3 reads CASSLLPGGGDTQYF. The DNA for the CDR3 is TGTGCCAGCAGTTTACTCCCAGGGGGCGGGGATACGCAGTATTTT.

This rearrangement joins TRBV3-1 (or the pseudogene TRBV3-2) to TRBJ2-2; maybe TRBD1 (5 bases). The germline V gene has CDR1 LGHDT and CDR2 YNNKEL (reference sequence). Trimming took 4 bases from V and 4 from J, leaving 7 bases between them. The CDR3 runs to 13 residues. CDR3 DNA sequence: TGTGCCAGCAGCCGGGGCACCACCGGGGAGCTGTTTTTT. Translating it yields CASSRGTTGELFF.

The chain joins TRBV28 to TRBJ2-3, with D uncertain. This CDR3 region has 12 residues. Germline CDR1 and CDR2: MDHEN and SYDVKM. V gave up 3 bases and J gave up 8 bases, with 9 bases separating them. DNA of the CDR3: TGTGCCAGCAGTTTCGAGTCGAGTACGCAGTATTTT. Its protein product is CASSFESSTQYF.

The chain recombines TRBV29-1 with TRBJ1-2; possibly TRBD1 for D (6 bases). Germline V lookup: CDR1 SQVTM, CDR2 ANQGSEA. This CDR3 contains 12 residues. Trimming left V 7 bases short and J 8 bases short, with 17 bases between. The CDR3 DNA reads TGCAGCGCCTGGGGGCAGGGGCAAGGCTACACCTTC. It translates to CSAWGQGQGYTF.

This sequence joins TRBV6-1 and TRBJ2-7; 9 bases are a match to TRBD1. V shed 4 bases and J 2 bases; nucleotides not matched to a gene: 21. Per the germline V gene, CDR1 is MNHNS and CDR2 is SASEGT. CDR3 length: 20 amino acids. This chain's CDR3 is CASSGDRNRDREWDPYEQYF. The CDR3 DNA reads TGTGCCAGCAGTGGGGACCGGAACCGGGACAGGGAGTGGGACCCCTACGAGCAGTACTTC.

This chain joins TRBV20-1 and TRBJ1-2; D is perhaps TRBD1 (5 bases). CDR1 and CDR2 from the germline V gene are DFQATT and SNEGSKA (reference sequence). V was clipped by 6 bases and J by 10 bases, with 15 bases between them. The CDR3 extends over 11 amino acids. The CDR3 protein is CSAFQSRAYTF. In nucleotides, the CDR3 is TGCAGTGCCTTCCAATCCAGGGCCTACACCTTC.

The rearrangement uses TRBV20-1 and TRBJ2-5; 8 positions match TRBD2. Germline lookup yields CDR1 DFQATT and CDR2 SNEGSKA (reference sequence). V was clipped by 3 bases and J by 5 bases; unmatched bases: 8. There are 14 residues in the CDR3. CDR3 residues: CSASLPGGLETQYF. The CDR3 DNA sequence: TGCAGTGCTAGTCTACCGGGGGGGCTGGAGACCCAGTACTTC.

The chain is built from TRBV19 and TRBJ2-2, with a possible D match to TRBD2 (6 bases). Germline CDR1 reads LNHDA; CDR2 reads SQIVND (reference sequence). The CDR3 is 17 residues long. V was cut by 4 bases and J by 0 bases, with 15 bases left in between. Written as DNA, the CDR3 is TGTGCCAGTAGTACTGCCAAAGCGGGCGCGAACACCGGGGAGCTGTTTTTT. Encoded protein: CASSTAKAGANTGELFF.